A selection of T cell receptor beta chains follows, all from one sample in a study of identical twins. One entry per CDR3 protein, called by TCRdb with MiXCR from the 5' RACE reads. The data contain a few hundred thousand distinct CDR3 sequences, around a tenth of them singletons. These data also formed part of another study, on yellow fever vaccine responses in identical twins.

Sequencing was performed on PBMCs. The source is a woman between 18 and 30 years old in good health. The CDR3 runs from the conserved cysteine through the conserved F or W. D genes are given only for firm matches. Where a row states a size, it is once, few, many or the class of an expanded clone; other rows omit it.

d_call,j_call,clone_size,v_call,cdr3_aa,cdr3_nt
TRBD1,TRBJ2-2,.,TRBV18,CASSRAGTGATGELFF,TGTGCCAGCTCACGAGCCGGGACAGGGGCCACCGGGGAGCTGTTTTTT
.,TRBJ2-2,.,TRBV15,CATSGPRENTGELFF,TGTGCCACCAGCGGCCCCCGGGAGAACACCGGGGAGCTGTTTTTT
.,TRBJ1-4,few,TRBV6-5,CASSYGTPNEKLFF,TGTGCCAGCAGTTACGGGACTCCTAATGAAAAACTGTTTTTT
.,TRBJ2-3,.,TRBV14,CASSQEGLSTDTQYF,TGTGCCAGCAGCCAAGAAGGACTGAGCACAGATACGCAGTATTTT
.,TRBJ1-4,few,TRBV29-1,CSVWGAIVGEKLFF,TGCAGCGTATGGGGGGCAATCGTAGGGGAAAAACTGTTTTTT
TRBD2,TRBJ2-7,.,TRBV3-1,CASSQVVRRGGGYEQYF,TGTGCCAGCAGCCAAGTCGTTCGGCGGGGGGGCGGTTACGAGCAGTACTTC
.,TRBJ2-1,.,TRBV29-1,CSGGARVVNEQFF,TGCAGCGGAGGGGCCCGCGTCGTTAATGAGCAGTTCTTC
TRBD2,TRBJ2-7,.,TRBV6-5,CASSYIREGNGEQYF,TGTGCCAGCAGTTACATCCGGGAGGGGAACGGCGAGCAGTACTTC
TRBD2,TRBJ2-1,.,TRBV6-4,CASSGGLAGVGEQFF,TGTGCCAGCAGTGGGGGACTAGCGGGAGTGGGAGAGCAGTTCTTC
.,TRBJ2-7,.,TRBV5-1,CASRPPQTGEQYF,TGCGCCAGCAGACCCCCACAGACTGGAGAGCAGTACTTC
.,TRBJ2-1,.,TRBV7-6,CASSTPRGGGRNEQFF,TGTGCCAGCAGCACGCCGCGAGGGGGGGGGCGCAATGAGCAGTTCTTC
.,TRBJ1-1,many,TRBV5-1,CASSFVTGTMNTEAFF,TGCGCCAGCAGCTTTGTTACAGGGACCATGAACACTGAAGCTTTCTTT
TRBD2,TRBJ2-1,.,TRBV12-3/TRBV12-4,CASCLVLSEASGSNEQFF,TGTGCCAGCTGTTTAGTTTTGTCCGAGGCTAGCGGGAGCAATGAGCAGTTCTTC
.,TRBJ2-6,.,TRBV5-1,CASSLTIQGSGANVLTF,TGCGCCAGCAGCTTGACCATCCAGGGTTCTGGGGCCAACGTCCTGACTTTC
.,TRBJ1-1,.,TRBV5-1,CASSLGGGASNTEAFF,TGCGCCAGCAGCTTGGGAGGGGGGGCATCGAACACTGAAGCTTTCTTT
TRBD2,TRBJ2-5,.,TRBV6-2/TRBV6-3,CASGTSGPLQETQYF,TGTGCCAGCGGCACTAGCGGGCCGCTACAAGAGACCCAGTACTTC
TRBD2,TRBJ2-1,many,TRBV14,CASSHPRGGPYNEQFF,TGTGCCAGCAGCCACCCTCGGGGGGGCCCCTACAATGAGCAGTTCTTC
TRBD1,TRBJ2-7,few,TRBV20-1,CSAEQDRAHEQYF,TGCAGTGCTGAGCAGGACAGGGCCCACGAGCAGTACTTC
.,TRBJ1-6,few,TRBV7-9,CASSSQEGSPLHF,TGTGCCAGCAGCTCCCAGGAGGGTTCACCCCTCCACTTT
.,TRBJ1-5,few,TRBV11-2,CASSLGGADSNQPQHF,TGTGCCAGCAGCTTAGGAGGGGCTGATAGCAATCAGCCCCAGCATTTT
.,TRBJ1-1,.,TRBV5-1,CASRSSRSMNTEAFF,TGCGCCAGCAGGTCGTCGCGGTCCATGAACACTGAAGCTTTCTTT
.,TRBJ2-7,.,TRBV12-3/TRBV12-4,CASSQGPTPYEQYF,TGTGCCAGCAGTCAGGGGCCAACGCCCTACGAGCAGTACTTC
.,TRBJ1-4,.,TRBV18,CASSPRSVGEKLFF,TGTGCCAGCTCACCACGGTCGGTAGGGGAAAAACTGTTTTTT
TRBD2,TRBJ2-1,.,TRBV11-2,CASSLDPGLALDSYNEQFF,TGTGCCAGCAGCTTAGACCCCGGACTAGCGCTTGATTCCTACAATGAGCAGTTCTTC
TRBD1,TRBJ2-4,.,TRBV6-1,CASSRLTGKHLAKNIQYF,TGTGCCAGCAGCCGCCTGACAGGGAAACATCTAGCCAAAAACATTCAGTACTTC
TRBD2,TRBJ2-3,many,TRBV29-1,CSPTPLAGGRTDTQYF,TGCAGCCCCACCCCCCTAGCGGGAGGCCGCACAGATACGCAGTATTTT
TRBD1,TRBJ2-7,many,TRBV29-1,CSVDEGQGVGNEQYF,TGCAGCGTTGATGAGGGACAGGGGGTCGGAAACGAGCAGTACTTC
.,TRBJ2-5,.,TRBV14,CASSQGLWTQYF,TGTGCCAGCAGCCAGGGCTTGTGGACCCAGTACTTC
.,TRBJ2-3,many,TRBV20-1,CSAWGVDTQYF,TGCAGTGCTTGGGGGGTAGATACGCAGTATTTT
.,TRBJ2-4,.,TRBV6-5,CASSYSRAKNIQYF,TGTGCCAGCAGTTACTCACGAGCCAAAAACATTCAGTACTTC
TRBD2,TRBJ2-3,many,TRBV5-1,CASSWGTSGSTDTQYF,TGCGCCAGCAGCTGGGGGACTAGCGGGAGCACAGATACGCAGTATTTT
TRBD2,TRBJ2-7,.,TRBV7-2,CASSSLAGGPYEQYF,TGTGCCAGCAGCTCTTTAGCGGGGGGGCCCTACGAGCAGTACTTC
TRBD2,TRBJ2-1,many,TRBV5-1,CASRGGTGYDNEQFF,TGCGCCAGCAGGGGGGGGACTGGGTACGACAATGAGCAGTTCTTC
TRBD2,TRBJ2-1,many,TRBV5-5,CASSLGFSGGVYVPFF,TGTGCCAGCAGCTTGGGATTTAGCGGGGGGGTCTATGTGCCGTTCTTC
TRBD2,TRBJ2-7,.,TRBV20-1,CSARSSGTYEQYF,TGCAGTGCTAGATCTAGCGGCACCTACGAGCAGTACTTC
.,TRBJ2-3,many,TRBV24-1,CATSDPSTGSEQYF,TGTGCCACCAGTGATCCTTCGACCGGTTCAGAGCAGTATTTT
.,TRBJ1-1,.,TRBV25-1,CASRQAGTEAFF,TGTGCCAGCAGGCAGGCGGGCACTGAAGCTTTCTTT
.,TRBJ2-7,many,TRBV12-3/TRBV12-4,CASRLVGGSYEQYF,TGTGCCAGCAGGCTGGTGGGAGGCTCCTACGAGCAGTACTTC
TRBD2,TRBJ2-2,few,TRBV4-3,CASSQDIAGGPIGELFF,TGCGCCAGCAGCCAAGACATTGCGGGAGGGCCGATCGGGGAGCTGTTTTTT
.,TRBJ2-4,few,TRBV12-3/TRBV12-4,CASSPRTASLAKNIQYF,TGTGCCAGCAGTCCCAGGACAGCATCTTTAGCCAAAAACATTCAGTACTTC
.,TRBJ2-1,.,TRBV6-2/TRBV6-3,CASTSRGLHNEQFF,TGTGCCAGCACGTCTAGGGGACTGCACAATGAGCAGTTCTTC
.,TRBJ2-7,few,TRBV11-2,CASSSQEKVVYEQYF,TGTGCCAGCAGCTCCCAGGAAAAGGTAGTCTACGAGCAGTACTTC
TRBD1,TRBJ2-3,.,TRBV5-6,CASSLHRQGSYTDTQYF,TGTGCCAGCAGCTTGCATCGACAGGGTAGTTATACAGATACGCAGTATTTT
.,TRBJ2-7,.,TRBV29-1,CSVEDIPLTRVVGSYEQYF,TGCAGCGTTGAAGATATCCCCCTCACACGGGTTGTAGGGTCCTACGAGCAGTACTTC
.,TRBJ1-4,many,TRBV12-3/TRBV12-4,CASRPDGATNEKLFF,TGTGCCAGCAGACCCGATGGGGCAACTAATGAAAAACTGTTTTTT
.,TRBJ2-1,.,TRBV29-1,CSAPDYANEQFF,TGCAGCGCTCCAGACTATGCCAATGAGCAGTTCTTC
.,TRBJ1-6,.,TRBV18,CASSPAAQGISYNSPLHF,TGTGCCAGCTCACCAGCCGCGCAGGGTATCTCCTATAATTCACCCCTCCACTTT
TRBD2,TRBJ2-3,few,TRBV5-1,CASSRGTSGGPDTQYF,TGCGCCAGCAGCAGGGGGACTAGCGGGGGGCCAGATACGCAGTATTTT
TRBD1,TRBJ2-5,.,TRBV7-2,CASSFDRGRETQYF,TGTGCCAGCAGCTTCGACAGGGGGCGGGAGACCCAGTACTTC
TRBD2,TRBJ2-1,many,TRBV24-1,CATSDPQGSGIWNEQFF,TGTGCCACCAGTGACCCCCAGGGTAGCGGGATATGGAATGAGCAGTTCTTC
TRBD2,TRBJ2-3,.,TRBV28,CASIRLTKGLAGGDTQYF,TGTGCCAGCATCCGCCTGACGAAGGGACTAGCGGGGGGGGATACGCAGTATTTT
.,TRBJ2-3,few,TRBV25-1,CASSVPSTDTQYF,TGTGCCAGCAGTGTGCCTAGCACAGATACGCAGTATTTT
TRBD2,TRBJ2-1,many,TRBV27,CASSDLTGLAGANEQFF,TGTGCCAGCAGTGACTTGACTGGACTAGCGGGGGCCAATGAGCAGTTCTTC
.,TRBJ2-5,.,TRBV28,CASSKTNPGDQETQYF,TGTGCCAGCAGCAAAACTAATCCAGGGGACCAAGAGACCCAGTACTTC
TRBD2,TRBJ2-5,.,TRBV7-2,CASSFWVLAGVGETQYF,TGTGCCAGCAGCTTCTGGGTCCTAGCGGGAGTGGGCGAGACCCAGTACTTC
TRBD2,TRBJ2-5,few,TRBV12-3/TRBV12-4,CASSLRFRGLAGTQETQYF,TGTGCCAGCAGTTTAAGGTTCCGAGGACTAGCGGGGACCCAAGAGACCCAGTACTTC
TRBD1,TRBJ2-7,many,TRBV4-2,CASSQDAGTGLPTYEQYF,TGTGCCAGCAGCCAAGATGCCGGGACAGGACTGCCTACCTACGAGCAGTACTTC